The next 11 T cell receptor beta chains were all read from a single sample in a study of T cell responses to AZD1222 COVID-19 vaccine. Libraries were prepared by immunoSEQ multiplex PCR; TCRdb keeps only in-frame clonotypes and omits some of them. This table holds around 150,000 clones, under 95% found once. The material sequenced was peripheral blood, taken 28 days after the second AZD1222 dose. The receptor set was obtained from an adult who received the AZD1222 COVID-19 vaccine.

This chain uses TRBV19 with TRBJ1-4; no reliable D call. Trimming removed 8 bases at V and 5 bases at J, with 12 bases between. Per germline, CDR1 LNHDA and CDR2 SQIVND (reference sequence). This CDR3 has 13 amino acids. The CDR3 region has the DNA TGTGCCAGTCGGGCCGGCGCGAATGAAAAACTGTTTTTT. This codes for CASRAGANEKLFF.

The CDR3 bases are TGTGCCAGCAGCGGGACTACCACAGATACGCAGTATTTT. The encoded protein is CASSGTTTDTQYF. The chain employs TRBV9 and TRBJ2-3; weak D call: TRBD2 (6 bases). The CDR3 is 13 residues long. The germline V and J ends were trimmed by 3 bases and 2 bases, with 7 bases remaining between them. The germline V gene has CDR1 SGDLS and CDR2 YYNGEE.

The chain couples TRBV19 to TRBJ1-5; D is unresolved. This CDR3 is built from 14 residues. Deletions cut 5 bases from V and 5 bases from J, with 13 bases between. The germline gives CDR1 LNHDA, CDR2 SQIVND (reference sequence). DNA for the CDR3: TGTGCCAGTAGTGGCCAGGAGGGCGATCAGCCCCAGCATTTT. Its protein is CASSGQEGDQPQHF.

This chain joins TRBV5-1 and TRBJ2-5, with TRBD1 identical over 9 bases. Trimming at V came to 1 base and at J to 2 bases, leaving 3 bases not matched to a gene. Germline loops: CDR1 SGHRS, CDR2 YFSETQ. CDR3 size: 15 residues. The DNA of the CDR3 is TGCGCCAGCAGCTTGCTGGGACAGGGTCAAGAGACCCAGTACTTC. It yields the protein CASSLLGQGQETQYF.

The CDR3 bases are TGTGCCAGCAGTTTATCCGGGCCAGGGGGCTCCTACGAGCAGTACTTC. Amino acids: CASSLSGPGGSYEQYF. This chain connects TRBV27 to TRBJ2-7; TRBD1 matches at 7 bases. The CDR3 loop spans 16 amino acids. Germline V lookup: CDR1 MNHEY, CDR2 SMNVEV (reference sequence). J was trimmed by 0 bases and V by 0 bases; bases with no gene match: 5.

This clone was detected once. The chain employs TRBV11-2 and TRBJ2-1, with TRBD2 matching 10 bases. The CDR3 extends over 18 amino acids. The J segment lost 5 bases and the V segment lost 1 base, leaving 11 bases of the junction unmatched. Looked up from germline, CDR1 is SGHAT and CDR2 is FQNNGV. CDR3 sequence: CASSLASGSTDVDNEQFF. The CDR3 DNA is TGTGCCAGCAGCTTAGCTAGCGGGAGTACAGATGTGGACAATGAGCAGTTCTTC.

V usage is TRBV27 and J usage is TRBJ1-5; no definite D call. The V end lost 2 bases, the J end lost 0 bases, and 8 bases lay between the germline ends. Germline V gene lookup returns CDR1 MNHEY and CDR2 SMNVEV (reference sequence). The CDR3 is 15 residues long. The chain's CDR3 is CASSLQVDSNQPQHF. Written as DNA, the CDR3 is TGTGCCAGCAGTTTACAGGTTGATAGCAATCAGCCCCAGCATTTT.

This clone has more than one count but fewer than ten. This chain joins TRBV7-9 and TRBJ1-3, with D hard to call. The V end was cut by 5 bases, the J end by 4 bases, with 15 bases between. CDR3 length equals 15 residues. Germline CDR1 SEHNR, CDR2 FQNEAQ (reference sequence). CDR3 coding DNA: TGTGCCAGCAGCCCGGGCGGGGATGTAGGAAACACCATATATTTT. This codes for CASSPGGDVGNTIYF. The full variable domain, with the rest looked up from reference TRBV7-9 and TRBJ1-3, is DTGVSQNPRHKITKRGQNVTFRCDPISEHNRLYWYRQTLGQGPEFLTYFQNEAQLEKSRLLSDRFSAERPKGSFSTLEIQRTEQGDSAMYLCASSPGGDVGNTIYFGEGSWLTVV.

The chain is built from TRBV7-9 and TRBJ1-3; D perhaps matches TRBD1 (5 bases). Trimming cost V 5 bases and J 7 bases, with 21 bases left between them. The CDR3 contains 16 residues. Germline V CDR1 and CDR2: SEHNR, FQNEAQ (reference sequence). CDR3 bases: TGTGCCAGCAGCCGTCGAGCTGGCAGGGATTGGAACACCATATATTTT. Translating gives CASSRRAGRDWNTIYF.

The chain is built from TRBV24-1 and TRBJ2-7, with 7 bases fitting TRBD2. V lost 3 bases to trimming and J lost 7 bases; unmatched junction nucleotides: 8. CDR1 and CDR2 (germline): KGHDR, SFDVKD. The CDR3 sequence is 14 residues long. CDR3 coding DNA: TGTGCCACCAGTGATGGGGGGGAATCGGGGGAGCAGTACTTC. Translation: CATSDGGESGEQYF.

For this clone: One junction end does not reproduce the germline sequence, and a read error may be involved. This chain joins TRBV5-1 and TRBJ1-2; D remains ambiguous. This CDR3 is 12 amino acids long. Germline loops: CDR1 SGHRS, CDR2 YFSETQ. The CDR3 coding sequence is TGCGCCAGTAGCTCCACCGTAGGGTCCTTAACCTTC. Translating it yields CASSSTVGSLTF. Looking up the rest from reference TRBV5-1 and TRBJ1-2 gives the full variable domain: KAGVTQTPRYLIKTRGQQVTLSCSPISGHRSVSWYQQTPGQGLQFLFEYFSETQRNKGNFPGRFSGRQFSNSRSEMNVSTLELGDSALYLCASSSTVGSLTFGSGTRLTVV.